This TCR beta chain derives from a study of graft-versus-host responses after intestinal transplantation. For the study at large: Grafts that recipients had were multivisceral, liver-intestinal, or isolated intestinal transplants. Anti-thymocyte globulin induction, then tacrolimus and steroids for around 3 years, went to all recipients.

Study-wide points: GvH clones appeared in recipient marrow, some first in ileum or blood.

V gave up 7 bases and J gave up 1 base, with 13 bases separating them. CDR1 is MRHNA, CDR2 SNTAGT, per germline. This CDR3 spans 14 amino acids. As for this clone: The antigen remains unidentified.

Profiling relied on immunoSEQ multiplex PCR, and the TCRdb table lists in-frame clones only, not all of them. This table holds fewer than 20,000 clones, roughly 80% found once. Both intraepithelial and lamina propria lymphocytes were released by processing graft tissue. The receptor's source is a human patient who received an intestinal transplant, so some T cells may come from the graft donor. The chain carries TRBV6-4 and TRBJ1-1, with D uncertain. The source was ileum tissue, collected roughly 490 days after intestinal transplant. CDR3 region: CASNPLGRNTEAFF. CDR3 nucleotides: TGTGCCAGCAACCCCCTTGGGAGGAACACTGAAGCTTTCTTT.